These 11 T cell receptor beta chains were all obtained from the same sample, sequenced in a study of cytomegalovirus exposure and HLA in healthy donors. PCR was performed using 60 Vbeta and 13 Jbeta primers. Sequenced by immunoSEQ multiplex PCR; TCRdb stores in-frame clones only, minus some. The table shows about 190,000 clones, with over 80% occurring only once. Sequenced: PBMCs. The receptors shown here come from a man between 25 and 39 years old in good health and CMV-seronegative.

V is TRBV19 and J is TRBJ1-1, with D unresolved. Trimming stripped 8 bases from V and 2 bases from J, with 15 bases between. CDR3 length equals 14 residues. Germline V lookup: CDR1 LNHDA, CDR2 SQIVND (reference sequence). In DNA, the CDR3 is TGTGCCAGTGCCCTCGGCGGGGAAAACACTGAAGCTTTCTTT. This encodes CASALGGENTEAFF.

The rearrangement uses TRBV28 and TRBJ2-7, with 7 bases fitting TRBD1. The CDR3 covers 14 residues. Germline V gene data show CDR1 as MDHEN and CDR2 as SYDVKM. The V gene end was trimmed by 4 bases and the J gene end by 1 base; junction bases not matched to a gene: 4. The CDR3 DNA follows: TGTGCCAGCAGTTCACAGGGGTTTTCCTACGAGCAGTACTTC. It translates to CASSSQGFSYEQYF.

The rearrangement joins TRBV5-1 to TRBJ1-2, with TRBD1 identical over 8 bases. With V trimmed by 6 bases and J by 6 bases, 7 bases remained unmatched. The germline CDR1 and CDR2 sequences are SGHRS and YFSETQ. The CDR3 consists of 13 residues. CDR3 sequence: CASKPTGENGYTF. DNA of the CDR3: TGCGCCAGCAAACCGACAGGGGAGAATGGCTACACCTTC.

This clone was seen once. The rearrangement uses TRBV7-6 and TRBJ2-1; unclear D gene. CDR1 is SGHVS, CDR2 FNYEAQ, per germline. This CDR3 contains 13 residues. V was clipped by 5 bases and J by 8 bases, with 13 bases between them. In nucleotides, the CDR3 is TGTGCCAGCAGCCTAAGACATATGGATGAGCAGTTCTTC. This gives the protein CASSLRHMDEQFF. The entire variable domain, with the rest obtained from reference TRBV7-6 and TRBJ2-1, is as follows: GAGVSQSPRYKVTKRGQDVALRCDPISGHVSLYWYRQALGQGPEFLTYFNYEAQQDKSGLPNDRFSAERPEGSISTLTIQRTEQRDSAMYRCASSLRHMDEQFFGPGTRLTVL.

The rearrangement uses TRBV5-1 and TRBJ2-7; 13 bases are shared with TRBD2. J lost 3 bases, V lost 4 bases, and 7 bases had no gene match. Germline-derived CDR1 and CDR2 are SGHRS and YFSETQ. There are 16 residues in the CDR3. The CDR3 is CASSLGTSGTNYEQYF. The CDR3 DNA follows: TGCGCCAGCAGCCTGGGGACTAGCGGGACAAACTACGAGCAGTACTTC. The whole variable domain, filled in from reference TRBV5-1 and TRBJ2-7, reads KAGVTQTPRYLIKTRGQQVTLSCSPISGHRSVSWYQQTPGQGLQFLFEYFSETQRNKGNFPGRFSGRQFSNSRSEMNVSTLELGDSALYLCASSLGTSGTNYEQYFGPGTRLTVT.

The CDR3 loop reads CASSQDTSWWEQYF. CDR3 sequence (DNA): TGTGCCAGCAGCCAAGATACTTCTTGGTGGGAGCAGTACTTC. J is TRBJ2-7 and V is TRBV4-2; no firm D call. CDR3 length: 14 amino acids. V was pared by 0 bases and J by 7 bases, with 13 bases between. Germline assignment: CDR1 LGHNA and CDR2 YNFKEQ.

This sequence joins TRBV7-9 and TRBJ1-2; 9 bases are shared with TRBD1. Germline-derived CDR1 and CDR2 are SEHNR and FQNEAQ (reference sequence). The CDR3 extends over 15 amino acids. V was clipped by 4 bases and J by 4 bases; unmatched bases: 7. In DNA form, the CDR3 reads TGTGCCAGCAGCTACCGGGACAGGGCCATCTATGGCTACACCTTC. Protein: CASSYRDRAIYGYTF.

The V gene is TRBV28, the J gene TRBJ2-5; TRBD2 aligns across 12 bases. The CDR3 spans 14 residues. The germline gives CDR1 MDHEN, CDR2 SYDVKM. Trimming removed 6 bases from V and 2 bases from J; junction bases left unmatched: 1. The CDR3 sequence is CASSLAGGQETQYF. The CDR3 coding sequence is TGTGCCAGCAGCCTAGCGGGAGGGCAAGAGACCCAGTACTTC.

The V and J genes are TRBV18 and TRBJ1-1, with 12 bases that match TRBD1. J gave up 5 bases and V 4 bases, and 17 bases lay outside the gene matches. Germline V lookup: CDR1 KGHSH, CDR2 LQKENI. The CDR3 is 19 amino acids. The CDR3 protein is CASSQSRRGTGGEGTEAFF. The CDR3 DNA reads TGTGCCAGCTCACAATCTAGACGCGGGACAGGGGGCGAGGGGACTGAAGCTTTCTTT.

This clone was counted between two and nine times. The V and J genes are TRBV10-3 and TRBJ1-4; 11 nucleotides match TRBD1. Germline V lookup: CDR1 ENHRY, CDR2 SYGVKD. The V gene end was trimmed by 10 bases and the J gene end by 7 bases; junction bases not matched to a gene: 11. The CDR3 has 15 amino acids. CDR3 nucleotide sequence: TGTGCCACCGCTTCAGTGGGACAGGGGGGTGAAAAACTGTTTTTT. It translates to CATASVGQGGEKLFF.

The gene calls are TRBV18 and TRBJ2-5; maybe TRBD2 (5 bases). V was cut by 4 bases and J by 5 bases, with 11 bases left in between. The V gene's germline CDR1 is KGHSH and CDR2 LQKENI. The CDR3 is 13 amino acids. CDR3 sequence (DNA): TGTGCCAGCTCACGTGAGGGCACGGAGACCCAGTACTTC. This gives the protein CASSREGTETQYF.